Listed here are 20 T cell receptor beta chains from one sample, sequenced in a study of blood T cell repertoires in COVID-19. Generated by immunoSEQ multiplex PCR, the TCRdb table keeps only in-frame clones and is missing some. The data show around 220,000 clones, roughly 87% seen once. Sequencing was performed on PBMCs or T cells enriched from blood (not recorded which). Receptors were obtained from a woman in her twenties or thirties with acute COVID-19.

This sequence joins TRBV6-5 and TRBJ1-2; possible D gene TRBD1, 5 bases. CDR3 length: 15 amino acids. Germline CDR1 MNHEY, CDR2 SVGAGI. V lost 0 bases and J 5 bases, leaving 13 bases between the germline ends. The CDR3, as DNA: TGTGCCAGCAGTTACTCAAGACAGCGTGGATATGGCTACACCTTC. This codes for CASSYSRQRGYGYTF.

The rearrangement joins TRBV7-9 to TRBJ2-3; D gene uncertain. CDR3 length: 14 amino acids. CDR1 is SEHNR, CDR2 FQNEAQ, per germline (reference sequence). V lost 3 bases and J lost 3, with 10 bases in between. The CDR3: CASSFVPGTDTQYF. The CDR3 DNA reads TGTGCCAGCAGCTTTGTCCCCGGTACAGATACGCAGTATTTT.

The rearrangement uses TRBV29-1 and TRBJ1-3; D is perhaps TRBD1 (5 bases). Looked up from germline, CDR1 is SQVTM and CDR2 is ANQGSEA. With 6 bases removed from V and 8 bases from J, the gap between germline ends came to 17 bases. The CDR3 totals 13 residues. CDR3 in DNA: TGCAGCGTCGACCCGGGGCGCGGGGACACCATATATTTT. Its protein is CSVDPGRGDTIYF.

V is TRBV27 and J is TRBJ2-7, with unresolved D. Trimming left V 4 bases short and J 2 bases short, with 3 bases between. The CDR3 contains 11 residues. Germline V gene sequence: CDR1 MNHEY, CDR2 SMNVEV (reference sequence). CDR3 loop: CASSSAYEQYF. The CDR3 DNA sequence: TGTGCCAGCAGTTCGGCCTACGAGCAGTACTTC.

The genes are TRBV28 and TRBJ2-2; D is uncertain. The CDR3 spans 14 residues. V dropped 6 bases and J dropped 7 bases, with 15 bases sitting between them. From germline, CDR1 is MDHEN and CDR2 SYDVKM. This CDR3 is CASRTPPFGGELFF. As DNA, the CDR3 is TGTGCCAGCAGGACACCCCCCTTTGGCGGGGAGCTGTTTTTT. Using reference TRBV28 and TRBJ2-2 for the parts outside the CDR3, the full variable domain is DVKVTQSSRYLVKRTGEKVFLECVQDMDHENMFWYRQDPGLGLRLIYFSYDVKMKEKGDIPEGYSVSREKKERFSLILESASTNQTSMYLCASRTPPFGGELFFGEGSRLTVL.

The genes are TRBV2 and TRBJ1-1; tentative D call: TRBD1 (6 bases). Looked up from germline, CDR1 is SNHLY and CDR2 is FYNNEI. The ends were cut back, 3 bases at V and 7 bases at J, with 12 bases in the middle. The CDR3 contains 13 residues. CDR3 DNA: TGTGCCAGCAGTGAGAATCAGGGGAATGAAGCTTTCTTT. Residues: CASSENQGNEAFF.

This clone was observed a few times. The genes are TRBV18 and TRBJ1-3, with D possibly being TRBD1 (5 bases). The CDR3 loop spans 15 amino acids. Deletions cut 5 bases from V and 2 bases from J, with 13 bases between. In germline, CDR1 is KGHSH, CDR2 LQKENI. CDR3 coding DNA: TGTGCCAGCTCATCTGGGACGGGGGCTGGAAACACCATATATTTT. Translating it yields CASSSGTGAGNTIYF.

The V and J genes are TRBV7-2 and TRBJ2-6; 7 nucleotides agree with TRBD2. The CDR3 runs 19 residues. Germline V gene lookup returns CDR1 SGHTA and CDR2 FQGNSA. The V and J ends lost 2 bases and 0 bases, in that order; junction bases with no gene match: 10. CDR3 in amino acids: CASSLRGSGLTSGANVLTF. In DNA form, the CDR3 reads TGTGCCAGCAGCTTACGAGGTAGCGGGCTTACCTCTGGGGCCAACGTCCTGACTTTC.

Points on this clone: A junction boundary mismatches the germline segment, possibly from a read error. This chain joins TRBV19 and TRBJ1-1, with 7 bases identical to TRBD1. This CDR3 spans 15 amino acids. Germline V gene lookup returns CDR1 LNHDA and CDR2 SQIVND (reference sequence). The CDR3 coding sequence is TGTGCCAGTAGTTGGACAGGACCAATGAACAGTGAAGCTTTCTTT. Translated, it gives CASSWTGPMNSEAFF.

The chain joins TRBV2 to TRBJ1-5, with D tentatively TRBD1 (6 bases). With 6 bases removed from V and 4 bases from J, the gap between germline ends came to 10 bases. The germline V gene encodes CDR1 SNHLY and CDR2 FYNNEI. The CDR3 consists of 13 residues. CDR3 region: CASSVDRNQPQHF. CDR3 DNA: TGTGCCAGCAGCGTGGACAGAAATCAGCCCCAGCATTTT.

The V call is TRBV5-1, the J call TRBJ1-6; 10 bases map to TRBD1. Germline CDR1 reads SGHRS; CDR2 reads YFSETQ. The CDR3 consists of 19 residues. V trimming: 2 bases; J trimming: 9 bases; junction bases outside the gene matches: 17. As DNA, the CDR3 is TGCGCCAGCAGCTTAGGTCCGGGACAGGGGTTGGTTGAAGGTTCACCCCTCCACTTT. Encoded protein: CASSLGPGQGLVEGSPLHF.

The rearrangement links TRBV3-1 (or the pseudogene TRBV3-2) to TRBJ1-2; D unresolved. Between the trimmed V and J ends, which lost 0 bases and 2 bases, there was a span of 4 bases. This CDR3 is built from 13 residues. Germline CDR1 LGHDT, CDR2 YNNKEL (reference sequence). In nucleotides, the CDR3 is TGTGCCAGCAGCCAAGACAGAAACTATGGCTACACCTTC. It codes for CASSQDRNYGYTF.

This chain connects TRBV27 to TRBJ2-7; 8 bases fit TRBD1. The J segment lost 4 bases and the V segment lost 8 bases, leaving 13 bases of the junction unmatched. Germline V lookup: CDR1 MNHEY, CDR2 SMNVEV (reference sequence). The CDR3 is 15 amino acids. CDR3 in amino acids: CASSFGTGDGYEQYF. The CDR3 nucleotides read TGTGCCAGCTCCTTCGGGACAGGCGACGGTTACGAGCAGTACTTC.

The chain uses TRBV9 and TRBJ2-1, with 7 bases fitting TRBD2. The J segment lost 5 bases and the V segment lost 3 bases, leaving 8 bases of the junction unmatched. Germline loops: CDR1 SGDLS, CDR2 YYNGEE. The CDR3 is 15 residues long. CDR3: CASSETSSTNNEQFF. The CDR3 nucleotides read TGTGCCAGCAGCGAGACTAGCTCCACTAACAATGAGCAGTTCTTC.

The chain joins TRBV6-1 to TRBJ2-7, with 7 nucleotides matching TRBD2. From germline, CDR1 is MNHNS and CDR2 SASEGT. Trimming took 3 bases from V and 4 from J; bases not matched to a gene: 3. The CDR3 is 13 amino acids. Here the CDR3 DNA reads TGTGCCAGCAGTGACAGGGAGGGTTACGAGCAGTACTTC. Translation gives CASSDREGYEQYF.

The V gene is TRBV7-9, the J gene TRBJ2-7; D unresolved. CDR3 length: 15 amino acids. Germline CDR1 SEHNR, CDR2 FQNEAQ (reference sequence). V was cut by 5 bases and J by 4 bases, with 18 bases left in between. The CDR3 is CASSASSDGSYEQYF. CDR3 coding DNA: TGTGCCAGCAGCGCCTCTAGTGATGGTTCTTACGAGCAGTACTTC.

The rearrangement joins TRBV7-3 to TRBJ2-7, with 10 bases identical to TRBD1. The CDR3 consists of 15 residues. The ends lost 1 base at V and 2 bases at J; junction bases unmatched: 2. Per the germline V gene, CDR1 is SGHTA and CDR2 is FQGTGA. CDR3 sequence: CASSLSGTGAYEQYF. Written as DNA, the CDR3 is TGTGCCAGCAGCTTAAGTGGGACAGGGGCCTACGAGCAGTACTTC.

The count of this clone is one. The CDR3 DNA reads TGTGCCAGCAGCTTGGCCCCCGGGACTGGCGGCTACACCTTC. Amino acid sequence: CASSLAPGTGGYTF. The chain is built from TRBV5-6 and TRBJ1-2, with a tentative D call TRBD1 (5 bases). Between the trimmed V and J ends, which lost 0 bases and 8 bases, there was a span of 14 bases. From germline, CDR1 is SGHDT and CDR2 YYEEEE. The CDR3 totals 14 residues.

This chain joins TRBV7-2 and TRBJ2-1; TRBD2 aligns across 7 bases. The CDR3 contains 17 residues. Trimming took 5 bases from V and 1 from J; bases not matched to a gene: 11. Per the germline V gene, CDR1 is SGHTA and CDR2 is FQGNSA. The CDR3 DNA reads as TGTGCCAGCAGCCTTACCGGACTAGTCAGGTCCTACAATGAGCAGTTCTTC. It is translated as CASSLTGLVRSYNEQFF.

The genes are TRBV2 and TRBJ2-2, with 7 bases lining up with TRBD2. The V gene end was trimmed by 6 bases and the J gene end by 0 bases; junction bases not matched to a gene: 4. The CDR3 runs to 15 residues. Germline V gene lookup returns CDR1 SNHLY and CDR2 FYNNEI. Written as DNA, the CDR3 is TGTGCCAGCAGGAGACTAGCCACGAACACCGGGGAGCTGTTTTTT. It yields the protein CASRRLATNTGELFF.